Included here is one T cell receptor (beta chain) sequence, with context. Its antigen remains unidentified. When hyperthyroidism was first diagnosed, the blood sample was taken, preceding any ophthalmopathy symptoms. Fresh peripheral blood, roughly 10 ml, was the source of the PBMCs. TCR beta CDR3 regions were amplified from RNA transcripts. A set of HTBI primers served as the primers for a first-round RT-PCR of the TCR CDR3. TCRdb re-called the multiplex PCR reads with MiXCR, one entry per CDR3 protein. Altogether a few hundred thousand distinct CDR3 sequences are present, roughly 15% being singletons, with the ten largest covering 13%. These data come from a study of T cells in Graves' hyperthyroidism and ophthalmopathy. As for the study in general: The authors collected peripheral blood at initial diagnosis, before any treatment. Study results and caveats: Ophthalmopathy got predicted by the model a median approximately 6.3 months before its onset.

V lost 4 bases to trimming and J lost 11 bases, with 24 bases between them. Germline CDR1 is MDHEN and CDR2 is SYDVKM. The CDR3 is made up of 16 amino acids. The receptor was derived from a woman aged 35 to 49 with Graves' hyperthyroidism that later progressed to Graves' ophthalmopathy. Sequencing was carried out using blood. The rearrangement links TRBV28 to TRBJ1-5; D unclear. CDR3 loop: CASSSAGVALEMSQHF. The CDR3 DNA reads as TGTGCCAGCAGTTCCGCCGGAGTGGCACTGGAGATGTCCCAGCATTTT.